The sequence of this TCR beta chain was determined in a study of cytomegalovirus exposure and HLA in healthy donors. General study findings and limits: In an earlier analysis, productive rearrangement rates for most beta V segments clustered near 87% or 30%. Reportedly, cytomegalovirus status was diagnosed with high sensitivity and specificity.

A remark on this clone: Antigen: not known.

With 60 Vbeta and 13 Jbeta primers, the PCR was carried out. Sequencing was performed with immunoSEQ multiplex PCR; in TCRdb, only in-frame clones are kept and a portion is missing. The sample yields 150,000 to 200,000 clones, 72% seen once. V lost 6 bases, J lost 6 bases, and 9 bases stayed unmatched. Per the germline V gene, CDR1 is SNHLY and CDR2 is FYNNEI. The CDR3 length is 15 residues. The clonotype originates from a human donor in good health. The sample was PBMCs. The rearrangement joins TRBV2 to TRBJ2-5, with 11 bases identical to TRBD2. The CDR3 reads CASRPPGTSGQTQYF. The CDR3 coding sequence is TGTGCCAGCAGACCACCCGGGACTAGCGGTCAGACCCAGTACTTC. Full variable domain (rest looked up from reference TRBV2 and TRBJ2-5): EPEVTQTPSHQVTQMGQEVILRCVPISNHLYFYWYRQILGQKVEFLVSFYNNEISEKSEIFDDQFSVERPDGSNFTLKIRSTKLEDSAMYFCASRPPGTSGQTQYFGPGTRLLVL.